This TCR beta chain was recorded in a study of T cell repertoires in ileal Crohn's disease. In regard to this clone: Its antigen is currently unknown.

The study's findings and limits: Compared with CD4 T cells, sorted CD8 cells carried more expanded clones.

CDR1 and CDR2 from the germline V gene are SGHDT and YYEEEE. The CDR3 consists of 17 residues. V trimming: 4 bases; J trimming: 0 bases; junction bases outside the gene matches: 8. The method was immunoSEQ multiplex PCR; TCRdb's version includes in-frame clones alone and lacks a portion of them. The sample holds almost 7,500 clones, over 70% seen once. Time point of the sample: proximal margin of the surgical specimen (macroscopically non-inflamed). This receptor was identified in an adult with Crohn's disease. The V gene is TRBV5-6, the J gene TRBJ1-5; TRBD1 matches at 9 bases. The material sequenced was ileal tissue. The DNA for the CDR3 is TGTGCCAGCAGCCACTACAGGGGGCAGAATAGCAATCAGCCCCAGCATTTT. Translation gives CASSHYRGQNSNQPQHF.